Listed here is a single TCR beta chain. Its antigen is undetermined. This sample was included in a study of cytomegalovirus exposure and HLA in healthy donors. Overall study findings and caveats: In a later analysis, several top co-occurrence clusters appeared linked to parvovirus B19, influenza, CMV and Epstein-Barr virus. In a later analysis, V- and J-gene trimming of beta chains associated with a DCLRE1C missense variant, replicated independently. According to a later analysis, most TCR beta chains associated with CMV appeared HLA-restricted.

In germline, CDR1 is SNHLY, CDR2 FYNNEI. The CDR3 has 13 amino acids. Trimming took off 3 bases at V and 4 bases at J, with 9 bases between the two ends. There were likely unrecorded immune exposures, though donors were nominally healthy when sampled. The PCR ran on 60 Vbeta and 13 Jbeta primers. The assay was immunoSEQ multiplex PCR, and TCRdb's table has in-frame clones only and misses some. The sample records some 180,000 clones, approximately 70% being singletons. This chain uses TRBV2 with TRBJ1-1; D is possibly TRBD1 (6 bases). The receptor was derived from a woman between 18 and 29 years old in good health and CMV-seropositive. Sample: PBMCs. This chain's CDR3 is CASSDRGITEAFF. In DNA form, the CDR3 reads TGTGCCAGCAGTGACAGGGGAATCACTGAAGCTTTCTTT.